These T cell receptor beta chains were read from a single sample in a study of glioma-infiltrating T cells after dendritic cell vaccination. Sequencing used immunoSEQ multiplex PCR; TCRdb keeps in-frame clones, though not all of them. Of approximately 67,000 clones listed, about four fifths are singletons. Sequenced material: blood, taken before dendritic cell vaccination. The receptor set was obtained from a human donor with glioblastoma. CDR3s include the opening cysteine and the closing phenylalanine or tryptophan. A D gene is named only where the DNA matches it firmly. Size tells how often a clone was seen (once, few, many) or the class of an expanded clone, and some rows leave it out.

J	D	V	size	CDR3	DNA
TRBJ1-5	.	TRBV19	.	CASSPLSDSNQPQHF	TGTGCCAGTAGCCCATTATCAGATAGCAATCAGCCCCAGCATTTT
TRBJ1-2	.	TRBV7-2	.	CASSDGTGNYGYTF	TGTGCCAGCAGCGACGGCACAGGGAACTATGGCTACACCTTC
TRBJ1-4	.	TRBV7-9	once	CASRKLPNTAEKLFF	TGTGCCAGCAGAAAACTGCCAAATACCGCAGAAAAACTGTTTTTT
TRBJ2-2	TRBD1	TRBV19	.	CASSPRTGSGELFF	TGTGCCAGTAGTCCCAGGACAGGGTCCGGGGAGCTGTTTTTT
TRBJ2-7	TRBD2	TRBV7-3	once	CASSLTRGAEQYF	TGTGCCAGCAGCTTAACGCGGGGGGCCGAACAGTACTTC
TRBJ2-1	.	TRBV4-3	once	CASSQRRDNEQFF	TGCGCCAGCAGCCAACGGAGGGACAATGAGCAGTTCTTC
TRBJ1-2	.	TRBV6-1	.	CASKEGPGGYTF	TGTGCCAGCAAGGAGGGGCCGGGGGGCTACACCTTC
TRBJ1-2	.	TRBV6-5	.	CASSDRGVYGYTF	TGTGCCAGCAGCGACCGGGGAGTTTATGGCTACACCTTC
TRBJ1-2	TRBD1	TRBV18	.	CASSLLPHKERTGRLGYTF	TGTGCCAGCTCACTACTACCGCACAAAGAACGGACAGGGAGGTTGGGCTACACCTTC
TRBJ1-2	TRBD1	TRBV19	few	CASSPRGDGYTF	TGTGCCAGTAGTCCCAGGGGGGATGGCTACACCTTC
TRBJ2-6	TRBD1	TRBV2	.	CASSPGSGGRHTSGANVLTF	TGTGCCAGCAGTCCAGGATCAGGGGGCCGCCACACCTCTGGGGCCAACGTCCTGACTTTC
TRBJ1-2	.	TRBV21-1	.	CASSFPTGQGSYGYTF	TGTGCCAGCAGCTTCCCGACGGGACAGGGGTCCTATGGCTACACCTTC
TRBJ2-5	.	TRBV7-3	.	CASSLSSTETQYF	TGTGCCAGCAGCTTATCATCGACTGAGACCCAGTACTTC
TRBJ1-4	TRBD1	TRBV4-1	.	CASSPRIGQGDEKLFF	TGCGCCAGCAGCCCCCGTATCGGACAGGGGGACGAAAAACTGTTTTTT
TRBJ2-1	TRBD1	TRBV5-6	.	CASSWDRTGKTFF	TGTGCCAGCAGCTGGGACCGGACAGGGAAAACGTTCTTC
TRBJ1-3	TRBD1	TRBV19	few	CASSRSGTAELGNTIYF	TGTGCCAGTAGCCGTTCCGGGACAGCCGAACTTGGAAACACCATATATTTT
TRBJ1-1	TRBD1	TRBV18	.	CAGSPMTGEVTEAFF	TGTGCCGGCTCACCCATGACAGGGGAGGTCACTGAAGCTTTCTTT
TRBJ2-1	.	TRBV5-1	.	CASSPQGGVYNEQFF	TGCGCCAGCAGCCCCCAGGGTGGTGTGTACAATGAGCAGTTCTTC